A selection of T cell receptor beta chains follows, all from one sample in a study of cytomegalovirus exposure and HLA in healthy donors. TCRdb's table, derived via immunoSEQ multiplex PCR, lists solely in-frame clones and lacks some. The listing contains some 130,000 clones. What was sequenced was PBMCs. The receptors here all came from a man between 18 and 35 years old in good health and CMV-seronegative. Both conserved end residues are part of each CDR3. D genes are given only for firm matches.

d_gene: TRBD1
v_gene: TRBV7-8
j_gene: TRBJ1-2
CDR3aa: CASSSTGEGSGYTF
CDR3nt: TGTGCCAGCAGCTCAACAGGGGAAGGTTCCGGCTACACCTTC

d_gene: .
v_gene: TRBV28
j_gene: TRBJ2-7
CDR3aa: CASSSPGLWEQYF
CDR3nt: TGTGCCAGCAGTTCCCCCGGTCTCTGGGAGCAGTACTTC

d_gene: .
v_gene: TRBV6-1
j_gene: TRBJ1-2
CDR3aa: CASSRRQQEGYGYTF
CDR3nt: TGTGCCAGCAGTCGGCGACAACAGGAGGGCTATGGCTACACCTTC

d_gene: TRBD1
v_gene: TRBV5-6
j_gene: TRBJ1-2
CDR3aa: CASSLGAGGSYGYTF
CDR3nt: TGTGCCAGCAGCTTAGGGGCAGGGGGGTCCTATGGCTACACCTTC

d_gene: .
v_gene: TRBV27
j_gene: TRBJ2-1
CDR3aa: CASSLWGGSDEQFF
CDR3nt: TGTGCCAGCAGTTTGTGGGGGGGCTCAGATGAGCAGTTCTTC

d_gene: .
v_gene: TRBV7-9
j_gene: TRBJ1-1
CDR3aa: CASSLVVQPNTEAFF
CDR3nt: TGTGCCAGCAGCTTAGTGGTACAGCCGAACACTGAAGCTTTCTTT

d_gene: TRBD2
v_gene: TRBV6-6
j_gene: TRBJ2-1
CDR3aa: CASRPLAGGPDNEQFF
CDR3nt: TGTGCCAGCAGGCCCCTAGCGGGAGGGCCGGACAATGAGCAGTTCTTC

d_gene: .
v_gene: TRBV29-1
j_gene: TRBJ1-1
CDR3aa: CSVDGRGSNTEAFF
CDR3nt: TGCAGCGTTGATGGCAGGGGCTCTAACACTGAAGCTTTCTTT

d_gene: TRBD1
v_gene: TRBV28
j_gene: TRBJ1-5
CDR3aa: CASSFSGQGLMGNQPQHF
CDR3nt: TGTGCCAGCAGTTTTTCGGGACAGGGACTTATGGGCAATCAGCCCCAGCATTTT

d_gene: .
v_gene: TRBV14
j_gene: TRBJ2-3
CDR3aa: CASSRITDTQYF
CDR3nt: TGTGCCAGCAGTCGTATCACAGATACGCAGTATTTT

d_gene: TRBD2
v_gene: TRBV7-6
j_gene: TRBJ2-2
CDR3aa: CASSLKAGDTGELFF
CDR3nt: TGTGCCAGCAGCCTGAAAGCGGGGGACACCGGGGAGCTGTTTTTT

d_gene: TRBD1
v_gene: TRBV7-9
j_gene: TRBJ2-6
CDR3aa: CASSWTGGATGANVLTF
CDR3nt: TGTGCCAGCAGCTGGACAGGGGGCGCAACTGGGGCCAACGTCCTGACTTTC

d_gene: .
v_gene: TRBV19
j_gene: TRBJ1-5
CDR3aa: CASTPASGYQPQHF
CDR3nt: TGTGCCAGTACCCCGGCCTCAGGGTACCAGCCCCAGCATTTT

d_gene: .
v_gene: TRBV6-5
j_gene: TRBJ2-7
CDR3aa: CASSYKGSYEQYF
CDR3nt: TGTGCCAGCAGTTATAAGGGGTCCTACGAGCAGTACTTC

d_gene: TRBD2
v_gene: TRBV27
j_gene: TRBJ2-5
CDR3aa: CGPGGERGPQKQETQYF
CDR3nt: TGTGGGCCCGGGGGCGAGCGGGGGCCGCAAAAACAAGAGACCCAGTACTTC

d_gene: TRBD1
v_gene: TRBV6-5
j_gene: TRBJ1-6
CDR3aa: CASSYSLTGNSPLHF
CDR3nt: TGTGCCAGCAGTTACTCCTTGACAGGGAATTCACCCCTCCACTTT

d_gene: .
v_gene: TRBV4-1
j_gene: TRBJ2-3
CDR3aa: CASSQTSDTQYF
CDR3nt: TGCGCCAGCAGCCAAACATCAGATACGCAGTATTTT

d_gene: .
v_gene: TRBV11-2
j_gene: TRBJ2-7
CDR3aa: CASSLTRPGHLPYEQYF
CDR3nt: TGTGCCAGCAGCCTAACCAGGCCGGGACACCTACCCTACGAGCAGTACTTC

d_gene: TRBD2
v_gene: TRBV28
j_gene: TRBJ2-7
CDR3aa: CASSDRWDYYSYEQYF
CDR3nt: TGTGCCAGCAGCGACCGCTGGGACTACTACTCCTACGAGCAGTACTTC

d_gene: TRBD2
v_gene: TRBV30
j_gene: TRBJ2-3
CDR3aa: CAWEPGLAGEGTQYF
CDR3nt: TGTGCCTGGGAACCGGGACTAGCGGGAGAAGGCACGCAGTATTTT